This note documents a single T cell receptor (beta chain) sequence. The target antigen is unknown. Germline CDR1 and CDR2: LNHDA and SQIVND (reference sequence). Deletions cut 10 bases from V and 0 bases from J, with 15 bases between. The CDR3 sequence is 15 residues long. This record belongs to a study of regulatory T cells in long-lasting Graves disease. Study conclusions and caveats: Newly diagnosed disease favored TRBV20-1 and TRBJ2-1 over persistent disease.

Time point given: newly diagnosed GD, antithyroid drugs for less than 3 months. Construction of the TCR library relied on RNA isolated from PBMCs. CDR3 regions were amplified by Arm-PCR using iRepertoire HTBI primers to build TCR beta libraries. Each CDR3 protein gets one entry after TCRdb re-called the multiplex PCR reads with MiXCR. The sample gives 620,000 or so distinct CDR3 sequences, 16% of which show up once; about 20% is in the top ten. Separately, the same data were catalogued under a study of T cells in Graves' hyperthyroidism and ophthalmopathy. That paper notes: Graves' hyperthyroidism showing no ophthalmopathy progression within 18 months was considered stable.

The sequences come from peripheral blood mononuclear cells (PBMCs), collected at new diagnosis, from a patient treated with antithyroid drugs. The TCR was taken from a woman under 40 with Graves disease. The rearrangement links TRBV19 to TRBJ2-2; either TRBD1 or TRBD2 may fit D (5 bases each). CDR3 sequence: CATIGASANTGELFF. The CDR3 nucleotides read TGTGCCACTATCGGGGCATCCGCGAACACCGGGGAGCTGTTTTTT.